These T cell receptor beta chains were read from a single sample in a study of type 1 regulatory T cells. TCRdb reprocessed the reads with MiXCR, giving one entry per CDR3 protein. The repertoire consists of approximately 42,000 distinct CDR3 sequences, with 10% to 15% occurring once and the leading ten covering just over 8%. These receptors' antigens are unknown. Sequencing was done on a sample of cultured non-Tr1 T cells, either the whole culture or a sorted T cell fraction (not recorded which). Source of these receptors: a human donor in good health. CDR3s include the opening cysteine and the closing phenylalanine or tryptophan. D genes are given only for firm matches. Clone size is shown for a subset of rows, as once, few, many or a class of expanded clone.

d_gene	j_gene	v_gene	abundance	len	CDR3nt	CDR3aa
-	TRBJ1-3	TRBV7-2	few	15	TGTGCCAGCAGCTTAGGGCCCCGGGCCCCCAGCACCATATATTTT	CASSLGPRAPSTIYF
-	TRBJ2-2	TRBV20-1	many	14	TGCAGTGCTGCCCGGAGCCCAAACACCGGGGAGCTGTTTTTT	CSAARSPNTGELFF
-	TRBJ2-1	TRBV2	many	13	TGTGCCAGCAAACCCGACAGCTGGGGTGAGCAGTTCTTC	CASKPDSWGEQFF
-	TRBJ2-3	TRBV12-3/TRBV12-4	-	11	TGTGCCAGCAGTAACACAGATACGCAGTATTTT	CASSNTDTQYF
-	TRBJ1-5	TRBV29-1	many	13	TGCAGCGTGGGGGGTTATAGCAATCAGCCCCAGCATTTT	CSVGGYSNQPQHF
TRBD1	TRBJ1-2	TRBV12-3/TRBV12-4	many	12	TGTGCCAGCAGTTTATACGGGACAGGGAGCACCTTC	CASSLYGTGSTF
-	TRBJ2-1	TRBV7-7	many	13	TGTGCTAGCAGCCCCCGGGGCTACAATGAGCAGTTCTTC	CASSPRGYNEQFF
TRBD1	TRBJ2-7	TRBV7-2	-	14	TGTGCCAGCAGCTTGGGACAGGGGGTGGACGAGCAGTACTTC	CASSLGQGVDEQYF
-	TRBJ1-5	TRBV28	few	15	TGTGCCAGCACCCACGAATGGGGGACTAATCAGCCCCAGCATTTT	CASTHEWGTNQPQHF
-	TRBJ2-5	TRBV15	-	15	TGTGCCACCAGCGGAAAACAGACTTTTCAAGAGACCCAGTACTTC	CATSGKQTFQETQYF
TRBD1	TRBJ2-2	TRBV6-5	once	17	TGTGCTCCACAAATCATTAGGACAGGGGGCTTCACCGGGGAGCTGTTTTTT	CAPQIIRTGGFTGELFF
TRBD1	TRBJ1-4	TRBV10-3	many	12	TGTGCCGCTGGGGGACAGCGAGAAAAACTGTTTTTT	CAAGGQREKLFF
TRBD2	TRBJ2-7	TRBV20-1	-	15	TGCAGTGCTAGCGGGCAAGGAACTAGCGGGAGCGAGCAGTACTTC	CSASGQGTSGSEQYF
-	TRBJ1-6	TRBV5-1	many	14	TGCGCCAGCAGCTTGGATCCAGATAATTCACCCCTCCACTTT	CASSLDPDNSPLHF
TRBD1	TRBJ1-2	TRBV18	few	14	TGTGCCAGCTCCCCGGGACAGGACTTCTATGGCTACACCTTC	CASSPGQDFYGYTF
-	TRBJ2-2	TRBV6-2/TRBV6-3	many	12	TGTGCCAGCAGCACCAACACCGGGGAGCTGTTTTTT	CASSTNTGELFF
TRBD2	TRBJ2-3	TRBV29-1	many	14	TGCAGCGCCGGGACTAGCGGGACCACAGATACGCAGTATTTT	CSAGTSGTTDTQYF
-	TRBJ1-2	TRBV4-1	-	15	TGCGCCAGCAGCCAAGGTGAAGGCCCCAACTATGGCTACACCTTC	CASSQGEGPNYGYTF
-	TRBJ2-1	TRBV15	many	13	TGTGCCACCAGCAGAGATACAACCGGGGAGCAGTTCTTC	CATSRDTTGEQFF
-	TRBJ2-7	TRBV7-6	many	15	TGTGCCAGCAGCGTGGACACATGGAGCTCCTACGAGCAGTACTTC	CASSVDTWSSYEQYF
TRBD2	TRBJ2-1	TRBV5-1	many	14	TGCGCCAGCCAACTAGCGGGAACATCAAATGAGCAGTTCTTC	CASQLAGTSNEQFF
-	TRBJ1-1	TRBV18	-	15	TGTGCCAGCTCACCCCCCGCAGGGCGCAACACTGAAGCTTTCTTT	CASSPPAGRNTEAFF
-	TRBJ1-4	TRBV10-3	many	15	TGTGCCATCAGTGAGCAGCCGACAGGTGGCGAAAAACTGTTTTTT	CAISEQPTGGEKLFF
-	TRBJ2-6	TRBV3-1	few	13	TGTGCCAGTATGAACTCTGGGGCCAACGTCCTGACTTTC	CASMNSGANVLTF
-	TRBJ2-1	TRBV7-7	-	15	TGTGCTAGCAGCCGCTCGCCGGGAGAATCGAATGAGCAGTTCTTC	CASSRSPGESNEQFF
-	TRBJ2-1	TRBV5-5	many	13	TGTGCCAGCAGCTTGGGGGGGGGCGTTGAGCAGTTCTTC	CASSLGGGVEQFF
-	TRBJ2-2	TRBV5-1	few	14	TGCGCCAGCAGCTTGGCCTTGGCCACCGGGGAGCTGTTTTTT	CASSLALATGELFF
-	TRBJ2-3	TRBV5-1	-	16	TGCGCCAGCAGCTTGGTACCTAGCCCCAGCACAGATACGCAGTATTTT	CASSLVPSPSTDTQYF
-	TRBJ2-3	TRBV18	many	14	TGTGCCAGCTCACCGGGACAAGTCACAGATACGCAGTATTTT	CASSPGQVTDTQYF
-	TRBJ2-1	TRBV5-1	many	12	TGCGCCAGCAGGGAGGGAAACAATGAGCAGTTCTTC	CASREGNNEQFF
-	TRBJ2-3	TRBV20-1	-	12	TGCAGTACTAGAGAGGTCGTAGATACGCAGTATTTT	CSTREVVDTQYF
-	TRBJ1-2	TRBV4-2	-	15	TGTGCCAGCAGCCAAGATGGCGCGCCAAACTATGGCTACACCTTC	CASSQDGAPNYGYTF
TRBD1	TRBJ1-5	TRBV2	many	14	TGTGCCAGCAGTGAACGAGGGGGCATTCAGCCCCAGCATTTT	CASSERGGIQPQHF
TRBD2	TRBJ2-7	TRBV20-1	-	14	TGCAGTGCCGGATCTAGCGGAGAGCCCTACGAGCAGTACTTC	CSAGSSGEPYEQYF
-	TRBJ1-1	TRBV7-9	-	15	TGTGCCAGCAGCAAACGGTCTTCGGGATCGGCTGAAGCTTTCTTT	CASSKRSSGSAEAFF
-	TRBJ2-7	TRBV7-8	many	15	TGTGCCAGCAGCTTAGATGAACACCGAACCTACGAGCAGTACTTC	CASSLDEHRTYEQYF
TRBD2	TRBJ2-4	TRBV5-1	many	20	TGCGCCAGCAGCCCTGGACAGCCGGGACTAGCGGTCCTAGCCAAAAACATTCAGTACTTC	CASSPGQPGLAVLAKNIQYF
-	TRBJ1-1	TRBV12-3/TRBV12-4	many	13	TGTGCCAGCAGTTTAACCGGGAATACTGAAGCTTTCTTT	CASSLTGNTEAFF
-	TRBJ2-7	TRBV5-1	few	14	TGCGCCAGCAGCTTGGATCCAGGTGCCTACGAGCAGTACTTC	CASSLDPGAYEQYF
-	TRBJ2-7	TRBV20-1	-	13	TGCAGTGCCCCCAGCCACCTCAGTAACGAGCAGTACTTC	CSAPSHLSNEQYF
-	TRBJ1-2	TRBV10-3	few	15	TGTGCCATCAGTGAGTCACCGGGGGCGAACTATGGCTACACCTTC	CAISESPGANYGYTF
TRBD2	TRBJ2-2	TRBV6-5	few	15	TGTGCCAGCAGGGACTGGACTAGCAGCACCGGGGAGCTGTTTTTT	CASRDWTSSTGELFF
-	TRBJ2-7	TRBV5-1	many	17	TGCGCCAGCAGCTTGGCCGAGTTGGGCCGACCAGCGTACGAGCAGTACTTC	CASSLAELGRPAYEQYF
TRBD1	TRBJ1-2	TRBV20-1	many	13	TGCAGTGCTGGACAGGGGACGAACTATGGCTACACCTTC	CSAGQGTNYGYTF
-	TRBJ2-7	TRBV15	few	12	TGTGCCACCAGCGGTTACGGGACACGCAAGTACTTC	CATSGYGTRKYF
-	TRBJ2-1	TRBV20-1	-	11	TGCAGTGCTAGCGGAGTCAATGAGCAGTTCTTC	CSASGVNEQFF
-	TRBJ1-3	TRBV5-6	-	16	TGTGCCAGCAGTCCCGGACTCCTGAGCTCTGGAAACACCATATATTTT	CASSPGLLSSGNTIYF
-	TRBJ2-2	TRBV29-1	many	14	TGCAGCGTTGGGGTGGTGGGGCGCACCGGGGAGCTGTTTTTT	CSVGVVGRTGELFF
-	TRBJ2-3	TRBV5-4	few	15	TGTGCCAGCAGCTTGGGGAATAGCGGCACAGATACGCAGTATTTT	CASSLGNSGTDTQYF
-	TRBJ2-2	TRBV7-3	-	13	TGTGCCAGCACAACCTCATCCACCGGGGAGCTGTTTTTT	CASTTSSTGELFF
TRBD2	TRBJ2-1	TRBV5-1	medium-sized	14	TGCGCCAGCAGCCCCGGGGGTAGCGGGGATGAGCAGTTCTTC	CASSPGGSGDEQFF
-	TRBJ2-3	TRBV6-6	many	14	TGTGCCAGCAGTCCCCCCGGGACCCCAGATACGCAGTATTTT	CASSPPGTPDTQYF
TRBD1	TRBJ1-1	TRBV7-8	-	15	TGTGCCAGCAGCTTAGTGCCCAGGGGGGGGACTGAAGCTTTCTTT	CASSLVPRGGTEAFF
TRBD1	TRBJ2-5	TRBV25-1	medium-sized	16	TGTGCCAGCAGCCCCGGCCGGGACAGCAGACAAGAGACCCAGTACTTC	CASSPGRDSRQETQYF
TRBD1	TRBJ1-2	TRBV20-1	few	14	TGCAGTGCGCGAGCTCGAGACAGGGGACGTGGCTACACCTTC	CSARARDRGRGYTF